A selection of T cell receptor beta chains follows, all from one sample in a study of coeliac disease. Sequencing was performed with immunoSEQ multiplex PCR; in TCRdb, only in-frame clones are kept and a portion is missing. The repertoire consists of some 4,700 clones, with about 64% occurring once and the leading ten covering over 9%. The material sequenced was lamina propria lymphocytes from the gut. These receptor sequences come from a woman in her 70s with celiac disease. Both conserved end residues are part of each CDR3. D genes are given only for firm matches. A row's size may be missing; if present it is once, few, many or a size class.

TRBV27	-	TRBJ1-2	-	TGTGCCAGCAGTTTAAGATCTGGGGGCCACTATGGCTACACCTTC	CASSLRSGGHYGYTF
TRBV4-2	TRBD2	TRBJ2-1	medium-sized	TGTGCCAGCAGCCAGGAACTAGCGAGGGAGCAGTTCTTC	CASSQELAREQFF
TRBV27	-	TRBJ1-5	-	TGTGCCAGCAGTGTCTACGGGACAAGCAATCAGCCCCAGCATTTT	CASSVYGTSNQPQHF
TRBV7-3	TRBD2	TRBJ2-3	-	TGTGCCAGCAGCCAAGGGGGTAGCGGGGGGCTAGGCACAGATACGCAGTATTTT	CASSQGGSGGLGTDTQYF
TRBV7-6	-	TRBJ2-2	few	TGTGCCAGCAGCAAACAGGGTCACGGGGAGCTGTTTTTT	CASSKQGHGELFF
TRBV10-2	TRBD2	TRBJ2-3	-	TGCGCCAGCAGTTCCGCGGGGGGCCGGGCAGATACGCAGTATTTT	CASSSAGGRADTQYF
TRBV13	-	TRBJ2-7	-	TGTGCCAGCAGCGCGGGACGTATTCAAACCTCCCACTTC	CASSAGRIQTSHF
TRBV6-5	-	TRBJ2-2	-	TGTGCCAGCAGTCTGGGGCGAACCGGGGAGCTGTTTTTT	CASSLGRTGELFF
TRBV7-6	-	TRBJ2-3	-	TGTGCCAGCAGCCGAACACAGGCAGATACGCAGTATTTT	CASSRTQADTQYF
TRBV9	-	TRBJ2-3	-	TGTGCCAGCAGCGTAGCATTCCCACAGGACCCTAGCACAGATACGCAGTATTTT	CASSVAFPQDPSTDTQYF
TRBV6-5	-	TRBJ1-2	-	TGTGCCAGCAGTTACCAGGGGAACTATGGCTACACCTTC	CASSYQGNYGYTF
TRBV2	-	TRBJ1-3	-	TGTGCCAGCAGGGGAGAGAGCTCTGGAAACACCATATATTTT	CASRGESSGNTIYF
TRBV5-1	-	TRBJ2-5	-	TGCGCCAGCGCTCGAGGCGGAAGCCAAGAGACCCAGTACTTC	CASARGGSQETQYF
TRBV27	-	TRBJ2-7	once	TGTGCCAGCAGTTTAAGTCCGAGCCCCTTCTACGAGCAGTACTTC	CASSLSPSPFYEQYF
TRBV9	TRBD1	TRBJ1-2	few	TGTGCCAGCAGCGCGTCCCGGGACAGGGGTTTTGACTATGGCTACACCTTC	CASSASRDRGFDYGYTF
TRBV7-8	-	TRBJ2-7	-	TGTGCCAGCAGCTTCAGAGGGCAGTACTTC	CASSFRGQYF
TRBV15	-	TRBJ1-4	-	TGTGCCACCAGCAGAGAGCGTAATGAAAAACTGTTTTTT	CATSRERNEKLFF
TRBV6-5	-	TRBJ1-2	medium-sized	TGTGCCAGCAGTTACTGGCAGGGGTATGGCTACACCTTC	CASSYWQGYGYTF
TRBV27	-	TRBJ1-1	-	TGTGCCAGCAGTTTTACTCATAAGACTGAAGCTTTCTTT	CASSFTHKTEAFF
TRBV7-2	TRBD1	TRBJ2-1	-	TGTGCCAGCAGCTTAGCTGGGACAGGGGGACTTAATGAGCAGTTCTTC	CASSLAGTGGLNEQFF
TRBV4-3	TRBD1	TRBJ2-7	-	TGCGCCAGCAGCCAAGAAGGGGGCAGCCTTTACGAGCAGTACTTC	CASSQEGGSLYEQYF
TRBV6-5	-	TRBJ2-3	few	TGTGCCAGAGCAAACGGGGACACAGATACGCAGTATTTT	CARANGDTDTQYF
TRBV28	-	TRBJ1-4	once	TGTGCCAGCAGTCCTGACCGGCGGGGAGAAGAAAAACTGTTTTTT	CASSPDRRGEEKLFF
TRBV6-5	TRBD1	TRBJ1-2	-	TGTGCCAGCAGTCGGGCGTTTGGACAGGGGAGACACACCTTC	CASSRAFGQGRHTF
TRBV7-2	TRBD1	TRBJ1-6	-	TGTGCCAGCAGCTTAGCGGGACAGGTTCTTAATTCACCCCTCCACTTT	CASSLAGQVLNSPLHF
TRBV6-6	-	TRBJ1-5	large	TGTGCCAGCAGTCCCAGTAATCAGCCCCAGCATTTT	CASSPSNQPQHF
TRBV9	TRBD2	TRBJ2-1	once	TGTGCCAGCAGCCCCCTTCGCTTGACTAGCGGTTACAATGAGCAGTTCTTC	CASSPLRLTSGYNEQFF
TRBV27	-	TRBJ2-1	-	TGTGCCAGCAGTTCAAGACTAGATACCTACAATGAGCAGTTCTTC	CASSSRLDTYNEQFF
TRBV7-9	TRBD2	TRBJ2-1	-	TGTGCCAGCAGCCCGATGGGCCGGCGGGGGGAGACTGAGCAGTTCTTC	CASSPMGRRGETEQFF
TRBV5-4	-	TRBJ1-1	-	TGTGCCAGCGGGAACCCTAAACAGGGAACCACTGAAGCTTTCTTT	CASGNPKQGTTEAFF
TRBV5-4	-	TRBJ1-2	few	TGTGCCAGCAGCCCGTCGACCCGGGACTATGGCTACACCTTC	CASSPSTRDYGYTF
TRBV6-6	TRBD1	TRBJ2-2	-	TGTGCCATTCGAGGGGGCCCCACCGGGGAGCTGTTTTTT	CAIRGGPTGELFF
TRBV5-1	TRBD2	TRBJ2-4	once	TGCGCCAGCAGCTCGAACCCGGGACTAGCGGGGGGGGCCAAAAACATTCAGTACTTC	CASSSNPGLAGGAKNIQYF
TRBV5-8	-	TRBJ1-3	-	TGTGCCAGCAGCTTGGACGCTAGCTCTGGAAACACCATATATTTT	CASSLDASSGNTIYF
TRBV6-6	-	TRBJ1-5	few	TGTGCCAGCAGTACGGACAGCCGTAATCAGCCCCAGCATTTT	CASSTDSRNQPQHF
TRBV4-1	TRBD1	TRBJ1-4	-	TGCGCCAGCAGCCAAGGGGTTGGGCAGACAGGGGAAAAACTGTTTTTT	CASSQGVGQTGEKLFF
TRBV27	TRBD1	TRBJ2-5	-	TGTGCCAGCAGCCCGACAGGGACAGAGACCCAGTACTTC	CASSPTGTETQYF
TRBV7-3	TRBD2	TRBJ2-3	-	TGTGCCAGCAGCTTAGCTAGCGGCAAAACAGATACGCAGTATTTT	CASSLASGKTDTQYF
TRBV29-1	-	TRBJ2-2	-	TGCAGCGTTACTAAGACGAACACCGGGGAGCTGTTTTTT	CSVTKTNTGELFF
TRBV2	-	TRBJ2-7	-	TGTGCCAGCAGCGAGACAGAAGCCTACGAGCAGTACTTC	CASSETEAYEQYF
TRBV10-3	-	TRBJ2-5	once	TGTGCCATCGGCCAGGTCGGGACCCAGTACTTC	CAIGQVGTQYF
TRBV11-3	TRBD2	TRBJ2-3	few	TGTGCCAGCAGCACAGGACTAGCGGGGCGCCATACGCAGTATTTT	CASSTGLAGRHTQYF
TRBV6-5	-	TRBJ2-5	once	TGTGCCAGCAGTTGGGGAGGGGGGGGACAAGAGACCCAGTACTTC	CASSWGGGGQETQYF